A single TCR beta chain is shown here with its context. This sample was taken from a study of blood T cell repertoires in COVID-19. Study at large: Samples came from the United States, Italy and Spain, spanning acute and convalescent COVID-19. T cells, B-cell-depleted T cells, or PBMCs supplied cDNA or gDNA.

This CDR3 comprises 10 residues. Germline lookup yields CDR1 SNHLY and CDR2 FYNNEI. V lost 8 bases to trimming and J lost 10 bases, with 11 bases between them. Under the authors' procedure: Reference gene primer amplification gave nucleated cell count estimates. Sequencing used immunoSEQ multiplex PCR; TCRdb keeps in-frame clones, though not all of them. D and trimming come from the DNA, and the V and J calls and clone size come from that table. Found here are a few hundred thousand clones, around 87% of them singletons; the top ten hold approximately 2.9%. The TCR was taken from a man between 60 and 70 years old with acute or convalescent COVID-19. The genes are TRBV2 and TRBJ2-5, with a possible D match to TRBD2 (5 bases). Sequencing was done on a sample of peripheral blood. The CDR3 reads CASGRVHQYF. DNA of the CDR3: TGTGCCAGCGGGCGGGTGCACCAGTACTTC.